This T cell receptor beta chain is drawn from a study of siplizumab effects on memory and regulatory T cells. V was pared by 5 bases and J by 7 bases, with 23 bases between. Germline loops: CDR1 SNHLY, CDR2 FYNNEI. The CDR3 spans 16 residues. The repertoire was sequenced with immunoSEQ multiplex PCR; TCRdb's copy has only in-frame clones and lacks some. Among around 82,000 clones, about 92% were seen once, and the ten largest hold roughly 5%. The specimen sequenced was CD8+ T cells sorted from blood. This clonotype was obtained from a human donor in good health. The gene calls are TRBV2 and TRBJ1-1; D is uncertain. The DNA of the CDR3 is TGTGCCAGCAGTCCACATATAACCAGACCTACTCGTGAAGCTTTCTTT. This translates into CASSPHITRPTREAFF. Complete variable domain (other parts from reference TRBV2 and TRBJ1-1): EPEVTQTPSHQVTQMGQEVILRCVPISNHLYFYWYRQILGQKVEFLVSFYNNEISEKSEIFDDQFSVERPDGSNFTLKIRSTKLEDSAMYFCASSPHITRPTREAFFGQGTRLTVV.